The rows below give T cell receptor beta chains drawn from one sample of a study of response to subunit inactivated influenza vaccine. TCRdb independently ran MiXCR on the RT-PCR reads; one entry per CDR3 protein. The data contain over 400,000 distinct CDR3 sequences, 10% to 15% of them singletons. This specimen consisted of PBMCs from blood, obtained about 6 weeks after vaccination. These receptors all stem from a man in his fifties who received an inactivated influenza vaccine. The CDR3 runs from the conserved cysteine through the conserved F or W. D genes are given only for firm matches. The size of a clone is reported for some rows only, either as once, few or many, or as a class for expanded clones.

V gene	D gene	J gene	clone size	CDR3 protein	CDR3 DNA
TRBV5-6	.	TRBJ2-2	.	CASSSYVFGGNTGELFF	TGTGCCAGCAGCTCTTACGTTTTCGGGGGCAACACCGGGGAGCTGTTTTTT
TRBV20-1	TRBD1	TRBJ2-7	few	CSAQAPTGTGEQYF	TGCAGTGCCCAAGCCCCGACAGGGACGGGCGAGCAGTACTTC
TRBV12-3/TRBV12-4	.	TRBJ1-1	many	CASRPPVGGRTTEAFF	TGTGCCAGCAGACCGCCCGTTGGGGGTAGAACCACTGAAGCTTTCTTT
TRBV11-3	.	TRBJ1-1	.	CASSLVGRMNTEAFF	TGTGCCAGCAGCTTAGTTGGGAGAATGAACACTGAAGCTTTCTTT
TRBV6-1	.	TRBJ2-7	many	CASTLYGYEQYF	TGTGCCAGCACTTTATATGGATACGAGCAGTACTTC
TRBV29-1	.	TRBJ2-1	.	CSVGRQSSYNEQFF	TGCAGCGTTGGACGGCAAAGCTCCTACAATGAGCAGTTCTTC
TRBV27	.	TRBJ2-2	.	CASSFRVKTGELFF	TGTGCCAGCAGTTTCAGAGTAAAAACCGGGGAGCTGTTTTTT
TRBV11-2	.	TRBJ2-7	few	CASSIGADYEQYF	TGTGCCAGCAGTATAGGGGCTGACTACGAGCAGTACTTC
TRBV5-1	TRBD1	TRBJ1-1	.	CASSQRTGPNTEAFF	TGCGCCAGCAGCCAAAGGACAGGGCCGAACACTGAAGCTTTCTTT
TRBV7-9	.	TRBJ2-1	many	CASSLGAGPGGEQFF	TGTGCCAGCAGCTTGGGGGCGGGCCCGGGGGGTGAGCAGTTCTTC
TRBV5-5	.	TRBJ1-2	.	CASSLASGINLYGYTF	TGTGCCAGCAGCTTGGCCTCGGGAATAAATCTCTATGGCTACACCTTC
TRBV4-2	TRBD1	TRBJ2-1	few	CASSPDEGARDEQFF	TGTGCCAGCAGCCCTGATGAGGGGGCGCGGGATGAGCAGTTCTTC
TRBV28	.	TRBJ1-6	.	CASFLTYNSPLHF	TGTGCCAGCTTCCTCACCTATAATTCACCCCTCCACTTT
TRBV28	.	TRBJ1-1	.	CASRARGSGADTEAFF	TGTGCCAGCAGGGCCCGGGGTAGTGGCGCGGACACTGAAGCTTTCTTT
TRBV28	TRBD2	TRBJ2-5	.	CASSWGGVETQYF	TGTGCCAGCAGCTGGGGGGGAGTAGAGACCCAGTACTTC
TRBV28	.	TRBJ2-1	few	CASSFLSIWGEVSYNEQFF	TGTGCCAGCAGTTTCCTTAGTATCTGGGGGGAAGTCTCCTACAATGAGCAGTTCTTC
TRBV5-1	.	TRBJ1-1	many	CASSLNPAGAGVTEAFF	TGCGCCAGCAGCTTAAACCCCGCCGGGGCGGGGGTGACTGAAGCTTTCTTT
TRBV12-3/TRBV12-4	.	TRBJ1-3	.	CASRDRNTIYF	TGTGCCAGCAGGGACCGGAACACCATATATTTT
TRBV5-1	.	TRBJ2-1	few	CASSLALDFSYNEQFF	TGCGCCAGCAGCTTGGCGTTGGACTTTTCCTACAATGAGCAGTTCTTC
TRBV11-2	TRBD1	TRBJ2-7	.	CASSLVQGVHEQYF	TGTGCCAGCAGCTTAGTACAGGGGGTCCACGAGCAGTACTTC
TRBV5-1	.	TRBJ2-5	.	CASSLSRIQETQYF	TGCGCCAGCAGCTTGTCAAGGATCCAAGAGACCCAGTACTTC
TRBV12-3/TRBV12-4	.	TRBJ2-3	.	CASSLAGPGSSTDTQYF	TGTGCCAGCAGTTTAGCGGGTCCAGGATCTAGCACAGATACGCAGTATTTT
TRBV12-3/TRBV12-4	.	TRBJ1-1	.	CASSSGTGRNTEAFF	TGTGCCAGCAGTTCCGGGACTGGAAGGAACACTGAAGCTTTCTTT
TRBV7-6	.	TRBJ2-3	.	CASSAIGGADTQYF	TGTGCCAGCAGCGCAATAGGAGGGGCAGATACGCAGTATTTT
TRBV12-3/TRBV12-4	.	TRBJ1-2	many	CASSLALGNYGYTF	TGTGCCAGCAGTTTAGCGCTAGGGAACTATGGCTACACCTTC
TRBV20-1	.	TRBJ2-4	few	CSARPDPRIQYF	TGCAGTGCTAGGCCGGACCCGAGGATTCAGTACTTC
TRBV7-3	.	TRBJ2-5	once	CASSLSPRETQYF	TGTGCCAGCAGCTTAAGTCCGCGAGAGACCCAGTACTTC
TRBV7-9	TRBD2	TRBJ2-7	.	CASSLPAGNYEQYF	TGTGCCAGCAGCTTACCAGCGGGAAACTACGAGCAGTACTTC
TRBV6-2/TRBV6-3	.	TRBJ2-3	few	CASRTPGRDTQYF	TGTGCCAGCCGGACTCCTGGTCGAGATACGCAGTATTTT
TRBV9	.	TRBJ1-1	few	CASSVGWGTTEAFF	TGTGCCAGCAGCGTAGGGTGGGGTACCACTGAAGCTTTCTTT
TRBV4-2	.	TRBJ2-7	.	CASSQDRIYEQYF	TGTGCCAGCAGCCAAGACAGAATCTACGAGCAGTACTTC
TRBV2	.	TRBJ2-7	.	CASRDNTYEQYF	TGTGCCAGCAGGGACAACACCTACGAGCAGTACTTC
TRBV4-1	TRBD1	TRBJ2-1	many	CASSQGKGASYNEQFF	TGCGCCAGCAGCCAAGGGAAGGGGGCTTCCTACAATGAGCAGTTCTTC
TRBV9	.	TRBJ2-2	many	CASSVVSRANTGELFF	TGTGCCAGCAGCGTAGTATCCAGGGCGAACACCGGGGAGCTGTTTTTT
TRBV7-8	.	TRBJ1-3	.	CASSSRAGRTSSGNTIYF	TGTGCCAGCAGTTCACGCGCAGGGAGAACAAGCTCTGGAAACACCATATATTTT
TRBV11-1	.	TRBJ2-1	few	CASSQTRWGTASYNEQFF	TGTGCCAGCAGCCAGACCCGGTGGGGGACGGCTTCCTACAATGAGCAGTTCTTC
TRBV6-5	TRBD2	TRBJ2-1	.	CASSWAGRAFYNEQFF	TGTGCCAGCAGTTGGGCCGGGAGGGCCTTCTACAATGAGCAGTTCTTC
TRBV6-2/TRBV6-3	TRBD1	TRBJ2-7	.	CASRDRELQEQYF	TGTGCCAGCCGGGACAGGGAGTTACAGGAGCAGTACTTC
TRBV12-3/TRBV12-4	TRBD1	TRBJ1-2	.	CASTPTGGYGYTF	TGTGCCAGCACCCCGACAGGGGGCTATGGCTACACCTTC
TRBV12-3/TRBV12-4	.	TRBJ2-3	many	CASRSQQGVSTDTQYF	TGTGCCAGCAGATCCCAACAGGGAGTCAGCACAGATACGCAGTATTTT
TRBV28	TRBD1	TRBJ1-1	few	CASSEHRGLGTEAFF	TGTGCCAGCAGTGAACACAGGGGCTTGGGAACTGAAGCTTTCTTT
TRBV2	.	TRBJ2-7	few	CASSQLSYEQYF	TGTGCCAGCAGTCAGCTCTCCTACGAGCAGTACTTC
TRBV6-5	TRBD1	TRBJ2-1	many	CASSYSAEAGTGLMNEQFF	TGTGCCAGCAGTTATTCCGCCGAAGCCGGGACAGGGCTTATGAATGAGCAGTTCTTC
TRBV3-1	.	TRBJ2-2	.	CASSQARTRVTGELFF	TGTGCCAGCAGCCAAGCCCGGACACGGGTCACCGGGGAGCTGTTTTTT
TRBV24-1	TRBD1	TRBJ2-3	many	CATSEPTGNTRDTQYF	TGTGCCACCAGTGAACCGACAGGGAACACAAGGGATACGCAGTATTTT
TRBV20-1	.	TRBJ1-5	.	CSARDLAFSNQPQHF	TGCAGTGCTAGAGATTTGGCATTTAGCAATCAGCCCCAGCATTTT
TRBV5-1	.	TRBJ2-1	many	CASSLDGERTLSYNEQFF	TGCGCCAGCAGCTTGGATGGTGAGCGGACCCTCTCCTACAATGAGCAGTTCTTC
TRBV29-1	.	TRBJ2-1	many	CRVQTPNYNEQFF	TGCAGAGTACAGACCCCAAATTACAATGAGCAGTTCTTC
TRBV6-2/TRBV6-3	.	TRBJ1-5	.	CASSYSGGFNQPQHF	TGTGCCAGCAGTTACTCTGGGGGGTTCAATCAGCCCCAGCATTTT
TRBV4-3	.	TRBJ2-1	.	CASINQGSDNEQFF	TGCGCCAGCATAAATCAGGGTTCCGACAATGAGCAGTTCTTC
TRBV7-2	.	TRBJ2-5	few	CASSAARGNQETQYF	TGTGCCAGCAGCGCCGCGAGGGGGAACCAAGAGACCCAGTACTTC
TRBV24-1	TRBD1	TRBJ2-2	.	CATSDPGTGPTGELFF	TGTGCCACCAGTGACCCCGGGACAGGGCCCACCGGGGAGCTGTTTTTT
TRBV5-5	.	TRBJ2-5	few	CASSTSRAVETQYF	TGTGCCAGCAGCACCTCAAGGGCGGTGGAGACCCAGTACTTC